The 24 T cell receptor beta chains given below trace back to one sample, sequenced in a study of metastatic and nonmetastatic thyroid tumors. Thyroid surgery had not been preceded by any treatment in any patient. TCRdb called clones again from the PCR reads with MiXCR. The table has roughly 40,000 clones, about 15% seen once. The sequencing sample was made of blood. These receptors came from a female donor with papillary thyroid cancer or a benign thyroid nodule (not recorded which). Some clones in this sample may be carry-over from other donors' samples.

At least ten counts were recorded for this clone. The V and J genes are TRBV18 and TRBJ2-7; no reliable D call. Germline assignment: CDR1 KGHSH and CDR2 LQKENI. The germline V and J ends were trimmed by 2 bases and 2 bases, with 19 bases remaining between them. The length of the CDR3 is 17 residues. In DNA form, the CDR3 reads TGTGCCAGCTCACCAGGGCCCTCGGGCCTTCGCGCCTACGAGCAGTACTTC. Its translation: CASSPGPSGLRAYEQYF.

Many counts were recorded for this clone. Given a much more abundant clone one base away, this may be a read error. The V call is TRBV10-3, the J call TRBJ1-2; tentative D call: TRBD1 (5 bases). The CDR3 length is 14 residues. Trimming took 4 bases from V and 5 from J, leaving 14 bases between them. Looked up from germline, CDR1 is ENHRY and CDR2 is SYGVKD. The CDR3 bases are TGTGCCATCAGTGGACAGAACACTCTATATGGCTACACCTTC. Its protein product is CAISGQNTLYGYTF.

The table lists this clone with a few counts. This rearrangement joins TRBV18 to TRBJ2-7, with 7 bases fitting TRBD1. CDR3 size: 14 residues. CDR1 KGHSH and CDR2 LQKENI come from the germline V gene. With 3 bases clipped from V and 2 bases from J, the junction kept 4 bases outside the gene matches. CDR3 DNA: TGTGCCAGCTCACCCCGGGACAGAACCTACGAGCAGTACTTC. Translated: CASSPRDRTYEQYF.

Many counts were recorded for this clone. The V and J genes are TRBV11-1 and TRBJ2-1; D not resolved. Germline CDR1 reads SGHAT; CDR2 reads FQDESV (reference sequence). This CDR3 has 15 residues. Deletions cut 1 base from V and 1 base from J, with 8 bases between. The CDR3 loop is CASSLVAESYNEQFF. In DNA, the CDR3 is TGTGCCAGCAGCTTAGTTGCGGAGTCCTACAATGAGCAGTTCTTC.

The genes are TRBV11-2 and TRBJ2-3, with unresolved D. CDR1 and CDR2 from the germline V gene are SGHAT and FQNNGV. The CDR3 length is 16 residues. V dropped 0 bases and J dropped 3 bases, with 13 bases sitting between them. Here the CDR3 reads CASSLDPAIGTDTQYF. The CDR3 DNA follows: TGTGCCAGCAGCTTAGATCCAGCGATAGGAACAGATACGCAGTATTTT.

This clone occurred many times. The chain is built from TRBV6-1 and TRBJ2-1, with 7 bases identical to TRBD1. Germline trimming cut 5 bases from V and 0 bases from J; bases unmatched to any gene: 7. The CDR3 has 16 residues. Germline V CDR1 and CDR2: MNHNS, SASEGT. CDR3 protein: CASSTYRGPSYNEQFF. DNA for the CDR3: TGTGCCAGCAGTACTTACAGGGGCCCCTCCTACAATGAGCAGTTCTTC.

This clone was seen repeatedly, ten times or more. The rearrangement uses TRBV5-1 and TRBJ2-1, with unresolved D. CDR1 is SGHRS, CDR2 YFSETQ, per germline. The CDR3 runs to 12 residues. V shed 5 bases and J shed 0 bases, with 3 bases lying between them. CDR3 DNA sequence: TGCGCCAGCAGGGACTCCTACAATGAGCAGTTCTTC. This translates into CASRDSYNEQFF.

In this sample, this clone turned up a few times. One end of the junction fails to match germline, which may point to a read error. V gene TRBV27 combines with J gene TRBJ2-3; the D gene could be TRBD1 or TRBD2 (5 bases each). This CDR3 is built from 13 residues. CDR1 is MNHEY, CDR2 SMNVEV, per germline (reference sequence). CDR3: CAISLSGRHTQYF. The CDR3 bases are TGTGCCATCAGTTTATCGGGACGGCATACGCAGTATTTT.

Concerning this clone itself: At one of its ends the junction is not consistent with the germline gene, which may arise from a read error. The chain links TRBV6-6 to TRBJ1-2, with 7 bases fitting TRBD1. The CDR3 has 18 amino acids. Germline V gene data show CDR1 as MNHNY and CDR2 as SVGAGI (reference sequence). The CDR3 DNA is TGTGCCAGCATTTACTCGGAGGGAGGGGGCAAGTGGGGCTATGGCTACACCTTC. Translated: CASIYSEGGGKWGYGYTF.

Regarding this clone: At one of its ends the junction is not consistent with the germline gene, which may arise from a read error. V usage is TRBV6-2 or TRBV6-3 and J usage is TRBJ1-1; D gene ambiguous. The germline V gene has CDR1 MNHEY and CDR2 SVGEGT. This CDR3 is 14 amino acids long. CDR3 sequence reads: CASSYEGYRTEALF. For the CDR3, the DNA is TGTGCCAGCAGTTACGAAGGTTACCGGACTGAAGCTCTCTTT.

This clone has ten or more counts. The CDR3 ends on some other residue instead of the conserved phenylalanine or tryptophan, so this is likely a read error. No DNA is shown, since the ends of the CDR3 on it are uncertain; the CDR3 is the one TCRdb lists. The J gene is TRBJ2-5, the V gene TRBV12-3 or TRBV12-4; the table gives TRBD2 as D, unverified against the DNA. The CDR3 is 11 amino acids in total, end residues counted. CDR3 residues: CATQGEGRVFI.

This clone was recorded at least ten times. CDR3 nucleotide sequence: TGTGCCAGCAGCTTGAGGGGACGAACCACCTACGAGCAGTACTTC. Encoded protein: CASSLRGRTTYEQYF. V usage is TRBV5-6 and J usage is TRBJ2-7; the D gene could be TRBD1 or TRBD2 (5 bases each). The germline CDR1 and CDR2 sequences are SGHDT and YYEEEE. The CDR3 extends over 15 amino acids. The ends were cut back, 1 base at V and 2 bases at J, with 13 bases in the middle.

This clone was recorded at least ten times. The chain employs TRBV18 and TRBJ1-3; no definite D call. The CDR3 extends over 16 amino acids. Germline V gives CDR1 KGHSH, CDR2 LQKENI. V lost 6 bases and J lost 0, with 15 bases in between. The CDR3 loop reads CASSPDAQSSGNTIYF. The CDR3 DNA sequence: TGTGCCAGCTCCCCCGACGCACAGAGCTCTGGAAACACCATATATTTT.

This clone came up a few times. The chain is built from TRBV6-1 and TRBJ2-7; TRBD1 matches at 10 bases. V was clipped by 1 base and J by 3 bases; unmatched bases: 0. CDR1 and CDR2 from the germline V gene are MNHNS and SASEGT. CDR3 size: 14 residues. Here the CDR3 reads CASSEGTGGYEQYF. The CDR3 nucleotides are TGTGCCAGCAGTGAAGGGACAGGGGGCTACGAGCAGTACTTC.

In its sample, this clone was seen many times. The chain combines TRBV20-1 with TRBJ2-3, with 12 bases fitting TRBD2. This CDR3 is 16 amino acids long. Per the germline V gene, CDR1 is DFQATT and CDR2 is SNEGSKA (reference sequence). V trimming: 1 base; J trimming: 1 base; junction bases outside the gene matches: 3. The CDR3 spells CSARAGTSGRTDTQYF. In nucleotides, the CDR3 is TGCAGTGCTAGAGCCGGGACTAGCGGGCGCACAGATACGCAGTATTTT.

By its share, this clone is medium-sized (0.01 to 0.1%). CDR3 DNA sequence: TGTGCCTGGAGTGTACAGGGCAATCAGCCCCAGCATTTT. It translates to CAWSVQGNQPQHF. The chain recombines TRBV30 with TRBJ1-5; tentative D call: TRBD1 (5 bases). V lost 0 bases to trimming and J lost 2 bases, with 5 bases between them. Germline V lookup: CDR1 GTSNPN, CDR2 SVGIG (reference sequence). The CDR3 is made up of 13 amino acids.

This clone was found many times. This chain uses TRBV11-1 with TRBJ2-1; TRBD1 matches at 7 bases. Germline CDR1 and CDR2: SGHAT and FQDESV (reference sequence). Trimming at V came to 5 bases and at J to 7 bases, leaving 14 bases not matched to a gene. The CDR3 extends over 16 amino acids. The DNA for the CDR3 is TGTGCCAGCAGCGGCGGTAGAGGACAGGAATGGAATGAGCAGTTCTTC. This codes for CASSGGRGQEWNEQFF.

This clone showed up many times. The V gene is TRBV2, the J gene TRBJ1-4; a possible D gene is TRBD1 (5 bases). Per germline, CDR1 SNHLY and CDR2 FYNNEI. The germline V and J ends were trimmed by 5 bases and 6 bases, with 19 bases remaining between them. CDR3 length: 16 amino acids. CDR3 DNA: TGTGCCAGCAGTCGCAACCCCGGGACGCGGGATGAAAAACTGTTTTTT. It specifies CASSRNPGTRDEKLFF.

A word on this clone: One base away lies a much larger clone, so this may be a sequencing read error. The genes are TRBV5-4 and TRBJ2-3; 9 bases align to TRBD1. The ends lost 3 bases at V and 4 bases at J; junction bases unmatched: 9. The CDR3 spans 16 residues. Germline-derived CDR1 and CDR2 are SGHNT and YYREEE (reference sequence). The CDR3 region has the DNA TGTGCCAGCAGCTGTGGAACAGGGGGCGGTGCAGATACGCAGTATTTT. Translated, it gives CASSCGTGGGADTQYF.

V gene TRBV6-1 combines with J gene TRBJ1-5, with D possibly being TRBD1 (6 bases). The length of the CDR3 is 17 residues. The germline CDR1 and CDR2 sequences are MNHNS and SASEGT. Trimming took off 4 bases at V and 3 bases at J, with 19 bases between the two ends. The CDR3 DNA follows: TGTGCCAGCAGTGCCCTGACAGGAACTAATATCAATCAGCCCCAGCATTTT. As protein: CASSALTGTNINQPQHF.

Ten or more counts support this clone. V and J are TRBV20-1 and TRBJ1-4; D gene unclear. Germline CDR1 reads DFQATT; CDR2 reads SNEGSKA (reference sequence). V was cut by 0 bases and J by 2 bases, with 10 bases left in between. The CDR3 runs 15 residues. For the CDR3, the DNA is TGCAGTGCTAGAGATCGACGAGGCACTAATGAAAAACTGTTTTTT. Its protein is CSARDRRGTNEKLFF.

The chain carries TRBV2 and TRBJ1-5; unclear D gene. The V gene lost 8 bases and the J gene lost 4 bases, with 12 bases spanning the gap. Germline assignment: CDR1 SNHLY and CDR2 FYNNEI. The length of the CDR3 is 13 residues. As DNA, the CDR3 is TGTGCCAGCTCCCGTGTGGGAAATCAGCCCCAGCATTTT. Protein: CASSRVGNQPQHF.

A remark on this clone: A junction end diverges from the germline sequence, so it may reflect a read error. The rearrangement uses TRBV2 and TRBJ1-5, with D unclear. Per the germline V gene, CDR1 is SNHLY and CDR2 is FYNNEI. This CDR3 is 13 amino acids long. This chain's CDR3 is CASRSDRNQPQHF. For the CDR3, the DNA is TGTGCCAGCAGGTCTGATAGAAATCAGCCACAGCATTTT.

This clone appeared many times. The chain links TRBV6-1 to TRBJ1-1; 7 bases line up with TRBD1. V trimming: 4 bases; J trimming: 4 bases; junction bases outside the gene matches: 18. CDR1 is MNHNS, CDR2 SASEGT, per germline. This CDR3 contains 18 residues. The CDR3 here is CASSAARDSWILITEAFF. The CDR3 nucleotides are TGTGCCAGCAGTGCGGCCCGGGACAGTTGGATACTTATCACTGAAGCTTTCTTT.